Listed below are T cell receptor beta chains from one sample, sequenced in a study of CXCR3-negative and CXCR3-positive naive CD8 T cells. TCRdb reanalyzed the 5' RACE reads and collapses them to one entry per CDR3 protein, without DNA. The table gives about 89,000 distinct CDR3 sequences; the top ten clones make up around 0.58% of it. Sequencing was carried out using naive CXCR3+ CD8+ T cells from blood. Receptor source: a human donor in good health. Some clones in this sample may be carry-over from other donors' samples. Both conserved end residues are part of each CDR3.

J	V	CDR3
TRBJ1-1	TRBV15	CATQAPQNTEAFF
TRBJ2-3	TRBV24-1	CATSDFSDTQYF
TRBJ2-2	TRBV20-1	CSARPPNTGELFF
TRBJ1-5	TRBV27	CASSPLLSNQPQHF
TRBJ2-7	TRBV6-2/TRBV6-3	CASSYSRTGDEQYF
TRBJ1-1	TRBV19	CATRWLNTEAFF
TRBJ2-7	TRBV7-3	CASSWGLAGDEQYF
TRBJ2-6	TRBV7-6	CASSSRGGAGANVLTF
TRBJ2-1	TRBV29-1	CSVSGGLAGGNEQFF
TRBJ1-2	TRBV27	CASSPLTAYGYTF
TRBJ1-3	TRBV7-9	CASSPRTVSSSGNTIYF
TRBJ1-3	TRBV4-1	CASSQEDGLSGNTIYF
TRBJ2-1	TRBV12-3/TRBV12-4	CASSLGGTAHNEQFF